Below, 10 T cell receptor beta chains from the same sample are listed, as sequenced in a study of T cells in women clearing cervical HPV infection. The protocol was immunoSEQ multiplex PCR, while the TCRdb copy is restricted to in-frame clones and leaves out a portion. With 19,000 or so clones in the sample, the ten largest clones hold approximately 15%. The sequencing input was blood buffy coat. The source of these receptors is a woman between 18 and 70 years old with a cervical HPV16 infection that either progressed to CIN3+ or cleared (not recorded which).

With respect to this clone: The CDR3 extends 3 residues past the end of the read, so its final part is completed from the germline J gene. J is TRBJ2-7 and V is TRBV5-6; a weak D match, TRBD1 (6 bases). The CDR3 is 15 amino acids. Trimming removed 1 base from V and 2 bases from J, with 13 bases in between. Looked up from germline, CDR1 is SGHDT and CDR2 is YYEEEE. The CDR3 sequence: CASSLLGGRPYEQYF. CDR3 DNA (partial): TGTGCCAGCAGCTTGTTAGGGGGTAGGCCCTACGAG.

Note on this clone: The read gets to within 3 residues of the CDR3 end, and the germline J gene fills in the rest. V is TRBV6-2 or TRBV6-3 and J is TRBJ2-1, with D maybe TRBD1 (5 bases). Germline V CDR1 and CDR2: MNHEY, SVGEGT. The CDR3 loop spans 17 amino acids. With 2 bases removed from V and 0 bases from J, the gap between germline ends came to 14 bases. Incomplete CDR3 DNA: TGTGCCAGCAGTTACGCTCGACAGCTGGGCTCCTACAATGAG. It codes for CASSYARQLGSYNE. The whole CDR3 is CASSYARQLGSYNEQFF.

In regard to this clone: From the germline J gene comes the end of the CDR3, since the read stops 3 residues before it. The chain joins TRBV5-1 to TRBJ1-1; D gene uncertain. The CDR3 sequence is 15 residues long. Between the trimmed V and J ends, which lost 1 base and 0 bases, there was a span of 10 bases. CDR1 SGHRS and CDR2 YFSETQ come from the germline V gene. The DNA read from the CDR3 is TGCGCCAGCAGCTTGATGGGCAGCCTGAACACTGAA. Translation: CASSLMGSLNTE. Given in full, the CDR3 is CASSLMGSLNTEAFF. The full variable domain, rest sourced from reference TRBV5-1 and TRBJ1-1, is KAGVTQTPRYLIKTRGQQVTLSCSPISGHRSVSWYQQTPGQGLQFLFEYFSETQRNKGNFPGRFSGRQFSNSRSEMNVSTLELGDSALYLCASSLMGSLNTEAFFGQGTRLTVV.

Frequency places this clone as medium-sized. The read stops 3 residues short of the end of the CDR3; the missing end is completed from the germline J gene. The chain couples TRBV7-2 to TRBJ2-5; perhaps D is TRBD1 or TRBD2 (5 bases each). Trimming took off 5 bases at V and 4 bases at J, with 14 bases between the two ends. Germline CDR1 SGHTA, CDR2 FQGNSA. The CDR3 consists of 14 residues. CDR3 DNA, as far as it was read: TGTGCCAGCAGCCGTCAGGGAGATGGAGAGACC. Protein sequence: CASSRQGDGET. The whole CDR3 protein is CASSRQGDGETQYF.

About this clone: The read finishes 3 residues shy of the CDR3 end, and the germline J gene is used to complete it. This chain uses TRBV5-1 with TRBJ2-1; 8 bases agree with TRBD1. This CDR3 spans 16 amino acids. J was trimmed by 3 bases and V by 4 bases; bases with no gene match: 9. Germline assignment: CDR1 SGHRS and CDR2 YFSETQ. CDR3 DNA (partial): TGCGCCAGCAGCGATATAAGACAGGGGAACTACAATGAG. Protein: CASSDIRQGNYNE. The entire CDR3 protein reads CASSDIRQGNYNEQFF.

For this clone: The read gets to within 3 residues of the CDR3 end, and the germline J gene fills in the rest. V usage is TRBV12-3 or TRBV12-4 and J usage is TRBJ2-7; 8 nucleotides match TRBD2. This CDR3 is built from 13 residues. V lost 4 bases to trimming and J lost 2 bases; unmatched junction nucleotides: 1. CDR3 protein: CASSSGGPYEQYF. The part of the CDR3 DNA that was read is TGTGCCAGCAGTTCGGGGGGGCCCTACGAG.

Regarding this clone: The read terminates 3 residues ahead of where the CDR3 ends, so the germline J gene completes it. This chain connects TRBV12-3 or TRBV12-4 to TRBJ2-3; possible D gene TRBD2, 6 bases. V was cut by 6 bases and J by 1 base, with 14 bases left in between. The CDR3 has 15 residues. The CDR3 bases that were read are TGTGCCAGCAGACGGGACTGGAAGGGCACAGATACG. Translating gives CASRRDWKGTDT. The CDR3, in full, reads CASRRDWKGTDTQYF.

The DNA read from the CDR3 is TGTGCCAGCAGTGAACCAGGACTAGCGGGGGGTTACGAG. It codes for CASSEPGLAGGYE. The whole CDR3 sequence reads CASSEPGLAGGYEQYF. This chain joins TRBV6-1 and TRBJ2-7; TRBD2 matches at 14 bases. The observed sequence ends 3 residues before the CDR3 terminus, with the missing tail filled in from the germline J gene. The CDR3 contains 16 residues. Germline V CDR1 and CDR2: MNHNS, SASEGT. J lost 4 bases, V lost 2 bases, and 4 bases had no gene match.

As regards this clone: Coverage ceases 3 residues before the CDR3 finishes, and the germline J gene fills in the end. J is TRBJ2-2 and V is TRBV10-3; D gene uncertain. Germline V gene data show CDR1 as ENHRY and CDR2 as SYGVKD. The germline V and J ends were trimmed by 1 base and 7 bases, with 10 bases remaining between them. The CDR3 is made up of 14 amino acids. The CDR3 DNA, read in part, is TGTGCCATCAGTGAGTTAAGCGATGGCGGGGAG. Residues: CAISELSDGGE. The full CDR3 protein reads CAISELSDGGELFF.

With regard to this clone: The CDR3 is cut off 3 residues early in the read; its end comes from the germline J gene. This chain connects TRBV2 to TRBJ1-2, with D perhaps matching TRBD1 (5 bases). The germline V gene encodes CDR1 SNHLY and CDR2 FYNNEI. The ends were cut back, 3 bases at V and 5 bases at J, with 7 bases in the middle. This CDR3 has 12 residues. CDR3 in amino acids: CASSDQGYGYTF. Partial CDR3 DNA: TGTGCCAGCAGTGATCAGGGTTATGGC.